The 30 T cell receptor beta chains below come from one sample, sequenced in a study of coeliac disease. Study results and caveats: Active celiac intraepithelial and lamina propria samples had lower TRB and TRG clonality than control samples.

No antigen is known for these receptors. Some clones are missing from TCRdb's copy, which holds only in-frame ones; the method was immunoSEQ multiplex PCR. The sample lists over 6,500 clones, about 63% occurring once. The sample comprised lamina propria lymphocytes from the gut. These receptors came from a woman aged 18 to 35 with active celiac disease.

CDR3 protein: CASSLMPGPHEQYF. For the CDR3, the DNA is TGTGCCAGCAGTTTGATGCCAGGGCCCCACGAGCAGTACTTC. This chain links TRBV28 with TRBJ2-7, with D possibly TRBD1 on 5 matching bases. The V and J ends lost 3 bases and 5 bases respectively, with 14 bases between them. Germline V CDR1 and CDR2: MDHEN, SYDVKM. The CDR3 loop spans 14 amino acids.

The CDR3 is CASSVVNGRASYNEQFF. DNA of the CDR3: TGTGCCAGCAGCGTAGTTAACGGGAGAGCCTCCTACAATGAGCAGTTCTTC. The chain joins TRBV9 to TRBJ2-1; maybe TRBD2 (6 bases). The V gene's germline CDR1 is SGDLS and CDR2 YYNGEE. The length of the CDR3 is 17 residues. Between the trimmed V and J ends, which lost 0 bases and 0 bases, there was a span of 13 bases.

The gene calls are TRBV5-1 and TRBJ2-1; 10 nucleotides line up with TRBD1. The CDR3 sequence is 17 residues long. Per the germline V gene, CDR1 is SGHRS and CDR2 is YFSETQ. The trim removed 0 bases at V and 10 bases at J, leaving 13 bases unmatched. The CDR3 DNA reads TGCGCCAGCAGCTTGGGCGACAGGGGGCGCGGTCAGTCGGAGCAGTTCTTC. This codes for CASSLGDRGRGQSEQFF.

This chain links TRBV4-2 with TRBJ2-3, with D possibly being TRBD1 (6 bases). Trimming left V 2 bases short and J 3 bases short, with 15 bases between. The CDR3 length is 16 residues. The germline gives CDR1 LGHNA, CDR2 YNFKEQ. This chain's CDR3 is CASSQSETGFTDTQYF. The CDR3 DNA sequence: TGTGCCAGCAGCCAAAGTGAGACAGGATTTACAGATACGCAGTATTTT.

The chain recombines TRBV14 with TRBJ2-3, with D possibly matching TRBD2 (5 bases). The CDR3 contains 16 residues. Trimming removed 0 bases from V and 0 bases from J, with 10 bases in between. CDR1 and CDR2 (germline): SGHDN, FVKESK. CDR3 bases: TGTGCCAGCAGCCAAGATAGCGCCGCCAGCACAGATACGCAGTATTTT. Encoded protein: CASSQDSAASTDTQYF.

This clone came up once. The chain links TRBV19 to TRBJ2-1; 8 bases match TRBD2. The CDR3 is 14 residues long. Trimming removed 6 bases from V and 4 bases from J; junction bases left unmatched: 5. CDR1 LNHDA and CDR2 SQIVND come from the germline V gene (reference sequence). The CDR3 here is CASRTRGGYNEQFF. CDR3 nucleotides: TGTGCCAGTAGGACCCGCGGGGGGTACAATGAGCAGTTCTTC.

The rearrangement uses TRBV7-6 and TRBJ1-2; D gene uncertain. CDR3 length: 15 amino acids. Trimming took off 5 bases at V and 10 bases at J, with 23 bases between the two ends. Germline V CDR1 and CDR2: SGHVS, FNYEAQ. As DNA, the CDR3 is TGTGCCAGCAGCGCCCTTCCGGGGAGGACCCGCTCCTACACCTTC. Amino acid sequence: CASSALPGRTRSYTF.

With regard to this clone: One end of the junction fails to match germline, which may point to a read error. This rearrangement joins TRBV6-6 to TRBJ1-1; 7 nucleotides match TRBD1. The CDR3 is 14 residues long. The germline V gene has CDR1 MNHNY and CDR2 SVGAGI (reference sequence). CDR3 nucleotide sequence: TGTGCCAGCAGTTCCGACAGGGTGAACATTGAAGCTTTCTTT. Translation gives CASSSDRVNIEAFF.

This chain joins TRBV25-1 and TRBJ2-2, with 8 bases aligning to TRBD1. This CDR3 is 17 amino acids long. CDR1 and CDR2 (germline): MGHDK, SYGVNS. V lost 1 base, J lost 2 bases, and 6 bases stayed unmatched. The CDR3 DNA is TGTGCCAGCAGTGAATTAGTGACAGGGGAAAACACCGGGGAGCTGTTTTTT. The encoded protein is CASSELVTGENTGELFF.

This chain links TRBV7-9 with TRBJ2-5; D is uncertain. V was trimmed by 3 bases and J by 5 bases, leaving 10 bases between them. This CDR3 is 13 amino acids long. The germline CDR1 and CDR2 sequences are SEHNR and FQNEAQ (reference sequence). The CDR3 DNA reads TGTGCCAGCAGCTTTGGTTTGAGGGAGACCCAGTACTTC. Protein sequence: CASSFGLRETQYF.

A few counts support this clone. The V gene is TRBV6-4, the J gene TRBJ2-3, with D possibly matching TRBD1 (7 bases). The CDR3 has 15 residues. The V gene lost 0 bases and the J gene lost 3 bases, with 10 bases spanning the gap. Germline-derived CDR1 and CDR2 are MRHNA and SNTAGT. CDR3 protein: CASSDSGGQTDTQYF. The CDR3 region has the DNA TGTGCCAGCAGTGACTCGGGGGGACAGACAGATACGCAGTATTTT.

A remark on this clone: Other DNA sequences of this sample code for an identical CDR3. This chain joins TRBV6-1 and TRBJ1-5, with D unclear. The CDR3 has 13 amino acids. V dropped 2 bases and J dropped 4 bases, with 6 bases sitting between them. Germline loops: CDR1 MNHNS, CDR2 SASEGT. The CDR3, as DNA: TGTGCCAGCAGTGAAATCGGGAATCAGCCCCAGCATTTT. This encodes CASSEIGNQPQHF.

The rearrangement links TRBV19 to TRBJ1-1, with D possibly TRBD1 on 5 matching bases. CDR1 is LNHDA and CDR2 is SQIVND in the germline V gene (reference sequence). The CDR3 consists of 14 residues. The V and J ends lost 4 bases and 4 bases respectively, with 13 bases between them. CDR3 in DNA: TGTGCCAGTAGTACCTCTTCCGGGGGCACTGAAGCTTTCTTT. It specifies CASSTSSGGTEAFF.

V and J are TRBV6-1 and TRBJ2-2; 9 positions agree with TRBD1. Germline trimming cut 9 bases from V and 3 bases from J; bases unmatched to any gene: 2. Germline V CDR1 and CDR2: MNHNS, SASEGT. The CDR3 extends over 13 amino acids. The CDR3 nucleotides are TGTGCCAGAAGGGACAGGGACACCGGGGAGCTGTTTTTT. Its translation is CARRDRDTGELFF.

CDR3 loop: CASSHGTGSEKLFF. In DNA form, the CDR3 reads TGTGCCAGCTCACACGGGACAGGGAGTGAAAAACTGTTTTTT. V and J are TRBV18 and TRBJ1-4; TRBD1 aligns across 9 bases. The junction had 4 bases not matched to a gene; V was cut back by 4 bases and J by 7 bases. The CDR3 is 14 residues long. CDR1 is KGHSH and CDR2 is LQKENI in the germline V gene.

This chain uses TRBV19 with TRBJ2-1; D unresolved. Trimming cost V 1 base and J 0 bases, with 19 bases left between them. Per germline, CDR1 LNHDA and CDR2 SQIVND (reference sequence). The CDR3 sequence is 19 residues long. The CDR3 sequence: CASSIVWVTHRSSYNEQFF. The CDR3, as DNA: TGTGCCAGTAGTATAGTGTGGGTGACTCATCGGAGCTCCTACAATGAGCAGTTCTTC.

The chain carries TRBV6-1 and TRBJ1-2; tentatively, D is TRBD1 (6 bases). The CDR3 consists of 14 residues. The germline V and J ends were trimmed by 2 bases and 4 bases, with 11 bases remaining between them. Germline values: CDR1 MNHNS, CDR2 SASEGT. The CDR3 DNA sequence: TGTGCCAGCAGTGAATCCCAGGGGAGCTATGGCTACACCTTC. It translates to CASSESQGSYGYTF.

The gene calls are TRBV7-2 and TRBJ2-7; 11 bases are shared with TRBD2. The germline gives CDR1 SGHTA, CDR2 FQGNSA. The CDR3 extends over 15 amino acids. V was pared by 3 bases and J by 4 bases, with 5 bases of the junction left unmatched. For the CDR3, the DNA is TGTGCCAGCAGCTTTAGCGGGGGGGCGATATACGAGCAGTACTTC. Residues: CASSFSGGAIYEQYF.

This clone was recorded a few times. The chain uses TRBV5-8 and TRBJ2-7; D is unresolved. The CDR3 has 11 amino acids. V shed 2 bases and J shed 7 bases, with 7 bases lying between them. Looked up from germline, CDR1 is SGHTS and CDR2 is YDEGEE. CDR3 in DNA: TGTGCCAGCAGCTTTAGCCGGGAGCAGTACTTC. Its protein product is CASSFSREQYF.

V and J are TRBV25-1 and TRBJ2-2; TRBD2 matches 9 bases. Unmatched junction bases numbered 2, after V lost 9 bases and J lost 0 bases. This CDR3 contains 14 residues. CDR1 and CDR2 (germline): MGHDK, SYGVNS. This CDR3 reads CASLAGSNTGELFF. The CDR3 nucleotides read TGTGCCAGTCTAGCGGGGTCGAACACCGGGGAGCTGTTTTTT.

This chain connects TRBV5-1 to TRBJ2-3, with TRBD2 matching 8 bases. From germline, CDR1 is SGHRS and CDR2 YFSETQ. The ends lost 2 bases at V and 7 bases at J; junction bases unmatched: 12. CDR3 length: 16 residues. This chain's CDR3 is CASSFLSGSSQNTQYF. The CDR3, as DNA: TGCGCCAGCAGCTTTCTCAGCGGGAGTTCTCAAAATACGCAGTATTTT.

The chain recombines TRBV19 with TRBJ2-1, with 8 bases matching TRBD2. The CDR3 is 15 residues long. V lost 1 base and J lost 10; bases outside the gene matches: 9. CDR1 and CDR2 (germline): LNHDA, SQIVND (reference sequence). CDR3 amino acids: CASSIVLGRGGEQFF. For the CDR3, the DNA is TGTGCCAGTAGTATAGTGCTGGGACGGGGGGGCGAGCAGTTCTTC. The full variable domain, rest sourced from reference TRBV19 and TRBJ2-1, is DGGITQSPKYLFRKEGQNVTLSCEQNLNHDAMYWYRQDPGQGLRLIYYSQIVNDFQKGDIAEGYSVSREKKESFPLTVTSAQKNPTAFYLCASSIVLGRGGEQFFGPGTRLTVL.

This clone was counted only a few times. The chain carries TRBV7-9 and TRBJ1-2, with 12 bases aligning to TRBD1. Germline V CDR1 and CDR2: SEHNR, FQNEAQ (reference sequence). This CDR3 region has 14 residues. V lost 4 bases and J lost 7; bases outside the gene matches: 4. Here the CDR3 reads CASSSGQGAGGYTF. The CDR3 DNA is TGTGCCAGCAGCTCGGGACAGGGGGCGGGTGGCTACACCTTC.

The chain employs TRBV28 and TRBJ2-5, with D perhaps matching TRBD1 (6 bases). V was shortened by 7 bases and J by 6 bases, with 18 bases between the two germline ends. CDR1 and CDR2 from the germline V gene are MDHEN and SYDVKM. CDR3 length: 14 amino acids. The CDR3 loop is CASNKPQGLKTQYF. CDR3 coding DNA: TGTGCCAGCAACAAGCCGCAGGGGCTAAAGACCCAGTACTTC. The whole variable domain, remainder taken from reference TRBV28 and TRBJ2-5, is DVKVTQSSRYLVKRTGEKVFLECVQDMDHENMFWYRQDPGLGLRLIYFSYDVKMKEKGDIPEGYSVSREKKERFSLILESASTNQTSMYLCASNKPQGLKTQYFGPGTRLLVL.

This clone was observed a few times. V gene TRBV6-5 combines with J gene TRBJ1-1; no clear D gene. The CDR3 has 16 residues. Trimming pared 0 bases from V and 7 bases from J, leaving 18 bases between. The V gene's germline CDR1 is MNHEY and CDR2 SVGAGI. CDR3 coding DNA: TGTGCCAGCAGTTACTCCTATTCAGGTACCAGCCTTGAAGCTTTCTTT. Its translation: CASSYSYSGTSLEAFF.

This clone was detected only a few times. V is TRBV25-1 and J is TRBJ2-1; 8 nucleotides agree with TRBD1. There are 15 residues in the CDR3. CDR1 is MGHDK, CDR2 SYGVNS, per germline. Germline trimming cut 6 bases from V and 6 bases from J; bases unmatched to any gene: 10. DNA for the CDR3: TGTGCCAGCAGCGTTTGGACAGGGAACCTCAATGAGCAGTTCTTC. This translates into CASSVWTGNLNEQFF.

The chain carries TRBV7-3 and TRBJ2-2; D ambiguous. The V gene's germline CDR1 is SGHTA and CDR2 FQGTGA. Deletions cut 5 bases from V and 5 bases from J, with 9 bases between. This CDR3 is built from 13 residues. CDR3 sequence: CASSPDLTGELFF. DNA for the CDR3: TGTGCCAGCAGCCCAGACTTAACCGGGGAGCTGTTTTTT.

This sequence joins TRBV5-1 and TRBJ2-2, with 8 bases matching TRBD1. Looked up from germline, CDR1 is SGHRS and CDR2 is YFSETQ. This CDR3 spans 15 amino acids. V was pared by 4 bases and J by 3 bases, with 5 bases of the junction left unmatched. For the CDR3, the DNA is TGCGCCAGCAGCCCTGACAGGGGATACACCGGGGAGCTGTTTTTT. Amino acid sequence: CASSPDRGYTGELFF.

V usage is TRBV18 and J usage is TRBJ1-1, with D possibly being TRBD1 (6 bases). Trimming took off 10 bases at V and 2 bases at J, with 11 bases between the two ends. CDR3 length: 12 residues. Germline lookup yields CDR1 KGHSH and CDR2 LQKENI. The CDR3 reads CATQGGNTEAFF. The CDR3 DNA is TGTGCCACTCAAGGGGGTAACACTGAAGCTTTCTTT.

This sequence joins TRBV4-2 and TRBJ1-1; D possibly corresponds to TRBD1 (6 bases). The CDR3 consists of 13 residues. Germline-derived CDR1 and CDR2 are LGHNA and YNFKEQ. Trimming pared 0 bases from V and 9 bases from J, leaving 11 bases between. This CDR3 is CASSQDAQGKAFF. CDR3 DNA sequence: TGTGCCAGCAGCCAAGATGCCCAGGGGAAAGCTTTCTTT.